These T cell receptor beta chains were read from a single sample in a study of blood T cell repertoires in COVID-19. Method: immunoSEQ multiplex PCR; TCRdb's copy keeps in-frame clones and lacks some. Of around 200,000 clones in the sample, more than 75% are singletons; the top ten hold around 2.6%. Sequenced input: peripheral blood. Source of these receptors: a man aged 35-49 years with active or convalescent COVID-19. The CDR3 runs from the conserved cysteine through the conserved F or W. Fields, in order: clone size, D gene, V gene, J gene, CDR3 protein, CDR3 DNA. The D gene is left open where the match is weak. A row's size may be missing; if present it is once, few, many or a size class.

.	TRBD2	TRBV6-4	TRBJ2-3	CASSPRAGVTDTQYF	TGTGCCAGCAGCCCACGGGCGGGGGTCACAGATACGCAGTATTTT
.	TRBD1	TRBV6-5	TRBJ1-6	CASSYGTGDNSPLHF	TGTGCCAGCAGTTACGGGACAGGGGATAATTCACCCCTCCACTTT
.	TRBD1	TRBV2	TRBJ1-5	CASSRDRDGQPQHF	TGTGCCAGCAGCCGGGACAGGGATGGACAGCCCCAGCATTTT
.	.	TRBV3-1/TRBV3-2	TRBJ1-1	CASSQGRDTEAFF	TGTGCCAGCAGCCAAGGGAGGGACACTGAAGCTTTCTTT
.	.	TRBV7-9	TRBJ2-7	CASQGTPYEQYF	TGTGCCAGCCAGGGCACTCCCTACGAGCAGTACTTC
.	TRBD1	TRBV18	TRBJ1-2	CASSPVDRWNYGYTF	TGTGCCAGCTCACCAGTGGACAGGTGGAACTATGGCTACACCTTC
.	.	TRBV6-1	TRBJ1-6	CASSEDRSPLHF	TGTGCCAGCAGTGAAGACCGGTCACCCCTCCACTTT
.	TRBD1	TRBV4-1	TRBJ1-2	CASSHRDRGLDGYTF	TGCGCCAGCAGCCACCGGGACAGGGGCCTGGATGGCTACACCTTC
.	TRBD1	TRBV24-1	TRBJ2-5	CATSDILARGPETQYF	TGTGCCACCAGTGATATCCTAGCCAGGGGGCCGGAGACCCAGTACTTC
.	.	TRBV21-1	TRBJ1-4	CASSKLGQGAANEKLFF	TGTGCCAGCAGCAAATTGGGACAGGGGGCGGCTAATGAAAAACTGTTTTTT
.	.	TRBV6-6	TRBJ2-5	CASSSIGLQYQETQYF	TGTGCCAGCAGTTCGATCGGACTACAGTACCAAGAGACCCAGTACTTC
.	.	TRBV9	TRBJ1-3	CASSVEVGGSGNTIYF	TGTGCCAGCAGCGTAGAGGTAGGGGGATCAGGAAACACCATATATTTT
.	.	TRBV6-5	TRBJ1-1	CASSYGGSPLNTEAFF	TGTGCCAGCAGTTACGGTGGCAGTCCCTTGAACACTGAAGCTTTCTTT
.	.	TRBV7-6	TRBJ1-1	CASSQTTLRLPNEAFF	TGTGCCAGCAGCCAGACAACCCTACGGTTACCGAATGAAGCTTTCTTT
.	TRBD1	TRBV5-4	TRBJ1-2	CASSEGAPTNYGYTF	TGTGCCAGCAGTGAGGGGGCCCCTACTAACTATGGCTACACCTTC
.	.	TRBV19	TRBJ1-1	CASNKRGGTMNTEAFF	TGTGCCAGTAACAAGAGGGGAGGGACGATGAACACTGAAGCTTTCTTT
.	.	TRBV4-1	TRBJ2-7	CASSQGAFSNEQYF	TGCGCCAGCAGCCAGGGGGCCTTTTCGAACGAGCAGTACTTC
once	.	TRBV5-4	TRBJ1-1	CASSLVSGAEAFF	TGTGCCAGCAGCTTGGTTTCGGGGGCTGAAGCTTTCTTT
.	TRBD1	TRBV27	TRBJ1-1	CASSPGGLHTEAFF	TGTGCCAGCAGCCCAGGGGGCTTGCACACTGAAGCTTTCTTT
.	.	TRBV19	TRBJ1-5	CASRPGRDIYNQPQHF	TGTGCCAGTCGACCTGGAAGGGACATATACAATCAGCCCCAGCATTTT
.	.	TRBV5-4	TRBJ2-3	CASSLEEGAADTQYF	TGTGCCAGCAGCTTGGAAGAGGGTGCTGCAGATACGCAGTATTTT
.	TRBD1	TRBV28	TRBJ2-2	CASSYKQGASLNTGELFF	TGTGCCAGCAGTTACAAACAGGGGGCGAGTTTAAACACCGGGGAGCTGTTTTTT
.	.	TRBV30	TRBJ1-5	CAWSPVGQAGQPQHF	TGTGCCTGGAGTCCAGTGGGCCAGGCGGGTCAGCCCCAGCATTTT
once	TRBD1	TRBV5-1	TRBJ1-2	CASSLDRASNGYTF	TGCGCCAGCAGCCTAGACAGGGCATCGAATGGCTACACCTTC
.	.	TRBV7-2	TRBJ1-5	CASSPVGAQPQHF	TGTGCCAGCAGCCCTGTGGGGGCTCAGCCCCAGCATTTT
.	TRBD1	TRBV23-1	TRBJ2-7	CARPLSRDRGREQYF	TGCGCCAGACCCCTATCCCGGGACAGGGGGCGCGAGCAGTACTTC
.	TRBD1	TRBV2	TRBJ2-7	CASSEGTGYEQYF	TGTGCCAGCAGTGAAGGGACAGGGTACGAGCAGTACTTC
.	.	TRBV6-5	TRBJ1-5	CASSSSGEPQHF	TGTGCCAGCAGTTCGTCCGGGGAGCCCCAGCATTTT
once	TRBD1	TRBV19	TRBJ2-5	CASTPGQGETQYF	TGTGCCAGTACCCCCGGACAGGGGGAGACCCAGTACTTC
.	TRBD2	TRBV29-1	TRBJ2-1	CSVEVAGGFYNEQFF	TGCAGCGTTGAAGTAGCGGGGGGGTTCTACAATGAGCAGTTCTTC
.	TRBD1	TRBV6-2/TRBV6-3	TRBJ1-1	CASSNGQGLTEAFF	TGTGCCAGCAGTAATGGACAGGGTCTCACTGAAGCTTTCTTT
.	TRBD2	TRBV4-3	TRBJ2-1	CASSTASGGTRNEQFF	TGCGCCAGCAGCACAGCTAGCGGGGGAACAAGAAATGAGCAGTTCTTC
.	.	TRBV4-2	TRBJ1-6	CASSQEVRSAGHNSPLHF	TGTGCCAGCAGCCAAGAGGTGCGGTCGGCAGGGCATAATTCACCCCTCCACTTT
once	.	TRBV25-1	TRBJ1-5	CASSLTGSSQPQHF	TGTGCCAGCTCCCTCACAGGGAGTAGTCAGCCCCAGCATTTT
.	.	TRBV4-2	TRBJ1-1	CASSQVQGNTEAFF	TGTGCCAGCAGCCAAGTTCAGGGCAACACTGAAGCTTTCTTT
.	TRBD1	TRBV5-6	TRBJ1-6	CASSQRTGQNSPLHF	TGTGCCAGCAGCCAAAGGACAGGGCAAAATTCACCCCTCCACTTT
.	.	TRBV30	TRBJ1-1	CAWGGDTLGSTEAFF	TGTGCCTGGGGGGGGGACACTCTGGGTTCCACTGAAGCTTTCTTT
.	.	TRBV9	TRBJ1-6	CASSALGGAQNSPLHF	TGTGCCAGCAGCGCATTAGGGGGGGCGCAAAATTCACCCCTCCACTTT
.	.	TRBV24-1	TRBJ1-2	CATSESANYGYTF	TGTGCCACCAGTGAATCAGCTAACTATGGCTACACCTTC
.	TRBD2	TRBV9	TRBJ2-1	CASSAGRLAGYNEQFF	TGTGCCAGCAGCGCCGGGAGACTAGCGGGGTACAATGAGCAGTTCTTC
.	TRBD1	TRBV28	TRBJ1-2	CASSLPGQANWGYTF	TGTGCCAGCAGTTTACCCGGACAGGCTAACTGGGGCTACACCTTC
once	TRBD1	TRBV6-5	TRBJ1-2	CASSSRSGSGGGYTF	TGTGCCAGCAGTTCACGGTCGGGGTCAGGGGGTGGCTACACCTTC
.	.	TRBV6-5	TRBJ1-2	CASSPLSGSGYTF	TGTGCCAGCAGTCCCCTATCGGGGAGTGGCTACACCTTC
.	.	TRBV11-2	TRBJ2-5	CASSPNGLHQETQYF	TGTGCCAGCAGCCCCAACGGACTACATCAAGAGACCCAGTACTTC
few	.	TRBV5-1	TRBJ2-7	CASLLPGQGDEQYF	TGCGCCAGCCTCCTACCGGGACAAGGGGACGAGCAGTACTTC
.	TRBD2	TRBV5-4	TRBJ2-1	CASAAGSGGSDEQFF	TGTGCCAGCGCCGCCGGTAGCGGGGGATCAGATGAGCAGTTCTTC
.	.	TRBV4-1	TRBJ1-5	CASSQDLSQPQHF	TGCGCCAGCAGCCAAGATTTGAGTCAGCCCCAGCATTTT
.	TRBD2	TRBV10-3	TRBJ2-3	CAISESGTRPDTQYF	TGTGCCATCAGTGAGTCGGGGACTAGGCCAGATACGCAGTATTTT
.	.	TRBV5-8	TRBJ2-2	CASSLEPPSESGELFF	TGTGCCAGCAGCTTGGAACCCCCGTCGGAGTCCGGGGAGCTGTTTTTT
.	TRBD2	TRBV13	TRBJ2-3	CASSQTSGGPHSTDTQYF	TGTGCCAGCAGCCAGACTAGCGGGGGCCCTCATAGCACAGATACGCAGTATTTT
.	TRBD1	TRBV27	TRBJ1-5	CASSLGQGMNQPQHF	TGTGCCAGCAGTTTGGGACAGGGCATGAATCAGCCCCAGCATTTT
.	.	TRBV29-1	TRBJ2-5	CSVEDPQRGGGETQYF	TGCAGCGTTGAAGACCCTCAGAGGGGGGGCGGCGAGACCCAGTACTTC
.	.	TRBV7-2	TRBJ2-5	CASSPPEGRETQYF	TGTGCCAGCAGCCCCCCGGAGGGTCGGGAGACCCAGTACTTC